This T cell receptor (beta chain) is from a study of cytomegalovirus exposure and HLA in healthy donors. Germline CDR1 MRHNA, CDR2 SNTAGT. V was clipped by 2 bases and J by 5 bases; unmatched bases: 5. This CDR3 contains 14 residues. A note on this clone: Its matching antigen is unknown.

Use of 60 Vbeta and 13 Jbeta primers characterized the PCR. Sequencing used immunoSEQ multiplex PCR; TCRdb keeps in-frame clones, though not all of them. This sample yields about 150,000 clones, of which approximately 80% are seen a single time; 5.6% belongs to the top ten. Notes on the study in general: Three chains tied to CMV proved CMV antigen-specific in vitro.

The V call is TRBV6-4, the J call TRBJ1-2, with TRBD1 identical over 7 bases. Sample: PBMCs. The receptor's source is a woman aged 40 to 50 in good health and CMV-seropositive. The CDR3 region is CASSDAGQEYGYTF. The CDR3 DNA reads TGTGCCAGCAGTGACGCCGGACAGGAGTATGGCTACACCTTC.